The 14 T cell receptor beta chains given below trace back to one sample, sequenced in a study of cytomegalovirus exposure and HLA in healthy donors. PCR involved 60 Vbeta and 13 Jbeta primers. Measured with immunoSEQ multiplex PCR; TCRdb has only the in-frame clones, and not every one. The data hold under 200,000 clones, with approximately 84% observed a single time. The sample comprised PBMCs. All receptors derive from a woman aged 45 to 65 in good health and CMV-seropositive.

V is TRBV9 and J is TRBJ2-5, with D maybe TRBD2 (5 bases). The germline V and J ends were trimmed by 2 bases and 4 bases, with 15 bases remaining between them. Germline V gene lookup returns CDR1 SGDLS and CDR2 YYNGEE. The CDR3 extends over 15 amino acids. The chain's CDR3 is CASSVGVQRRETQYF. The CDR3 DNA reads TGTGCCAGCAGCGTCGGGGTTCAGAGACGAGAGACCCAGTACTTC.

This clone was counted once. The chain employs TRBV5-5 and TRBJ2-7; the D is unclear. CDR1 SGHKS and CDR2 YYEKEE come from the germline V gene (reference sequence). V lost 4 bases, J lost 3 bases, and 14 bases lay in between. This CDR3 comprises 14 residues. The DNA for the CDR3 is TGTGCCAGCAGCATGGGCCCAGAAAGCTACGAGCAGTACTTC. Translated: CASSMGPESYEQYF.

This clone was seen a handful of times. The V and J genes are TRBV7-9 and TRBJ2-3; 8 bases fit TRBD1. The CDR3 extends over 16 amino acids. V trimming: 4 bases; J trimming: 2 bases; junction bases outside the gene matches: 8. The germline gives CDR1 SEHNR, CDR2 FQNEAQ (reference sequence). CDR3 amino acids: CASSYRGTGSTDTQYF. Written as DNA, the CDR3 is TGTGCCAGCAGCTACAGGGGGACAGGCTCCACAGATACGCAGTATTTT.

This clone occurred a few times. The chain couples TRBV27 to TRBJ1-6, with 7 bases lining up with TRBD1. Germline V gene data show CDR1 as MNHEY and CDR2 as SMNVEV (reference sequence). J lost 9 bases, V lost 4 bases, and 12 bases had no gene match. The CDR3 runs to 16 residues. The CDR3 DNA reads as TGTGCCAGCAGTTCCCCCTCGCGAGACAGGGTTTCACCCCTCCACTTT. Translation: CASSSPSRDRVSPLHF.

The V gene is TRBV7-2, the J gene TRBJ1-5; 8 bases align to TRBD1. With V trimmed by 1 base and J by 9 bases, 11 bases remained unmatched. Germline CDR1 is SGHTA and CDR2 is FQGNSA. The CDR3 has 16 residues. CDR3 DNA: TGTGCCAGCAGCTTAGACACTCAGGGGGCGAGGAGGCCCCAGCATTTT. This sequence encodes CASSLDTQGARRPQHF.

The rearrangement links TRBV21-1 to TRBJ2-5; TRBD2, the D gene given by the table, was not confirmed from the DNA. TRBV21-1 represents a pseudogene. CDR3 length equals 13 residues. CDR3 sequence: CASSKGRLSVQYF. CDR3 in DNA: TGTGCCAGCAGCAAAGGACGTTTGAGCGTTCAGTACTTC.

The chain is built from TRBV5-1 and TRBJ2-1; 7 bases fit TRBD1. CDR1 and CDR2 from the germline V gene are SGHRS and YFSETQ. V was clipped by 3 bases and J by 3 bases; unmatched bases: 6. The CDR3 runs to 15 residues. The CDR3 coding sequence is TGCGCCAGCAGCTCCTCCGGGACAGTCTACAATGAGCAGTTCTTC. It yields the protein CASSSSGTVYNEQFF.

For the CDR3, the DNA is TGTGCCAGAATCCCAGGCGGGGGCCACCAAGAGACCCAGTACTTC. It is translated as CARIPGGGHQETQYF. The chain combines TRBV5-3 with TRBJ2-5, with a possible D match to TRBD2 (7 bases). TRBV5-3 is noted as an ORF with a role that remains uncertain. The CDR3 sequence is 15 residues long. Trimming took off 6 bases at V and 0 bases at J, with 15 bases between the two ends.

The chain couples TRBV4-3 to TRBJ2-7, with TRBD1 matching over 9 bases. V shed 0 bases, J shed 6 bases, and the junction held 9 bases outside the gene matches. CDR3 size: 16 residues. The germline V gene encodes CDR1 LGHNA and CDR2 YSLEER. The CDR3 bases are TGCGCCAGCAGCCAAGATCTGGGACAGGGCTCTCGCGAGCAGTACTTC. Protein product: CASSQDLGQGSREQYF.

The gene calls are TRBV9 and TRBJ2-1, with D possibly matching TRBD2 (6 bases). Germline CDR1 is SGDLS and CDR2 is YYNGEE. V was pared by 0 bases and J by 8 bases, with 18 bases between. The CDR3 contains 16 residues. The CDR3 protein is CASSVAPGLGSDEQFF. The CDR3 nucleotides read TGTGCCAGCAGCGTAGCTCCGGGACTCGGGTCGGATGAGCAGTTCTTC. Combining the CDR3 with reference TRBV9 and TRBJ2-1 gives the whole variable domain DSGVTQTPKHLITATGQRVTLRCSPRSGDLSVYWYQQSLDQGLQFLIQYYNGEERAKGNILERFSAQQFPDLHSELNLSSLELGDSALYFCASSVAPGLGSDEQFFGPGTRLTVL.

This rearrangement joins TRBV14 to TRBJ2-7; a possible D gene is TRBD2 (6 bases). Trimming pared 0 bases from V and 2 bases from J, leaving 8 bases between. Looked up from germline, CDR1 is SGHDN and CDR2 is FVKESK. This CDR3 has 14 residues. In nucleotides, the CDR3 is TGTGCCAGCAGCCAAGAGCGGGGACCCTACGAGCAGTACTTC. This translates into CASSQERGPYEQYF. Together with reference TRBV14 and TRBJ2-7, the CDR3 gives the full variable domain: EAGVTQFPSHSVIEKGQTVTLRCDPISGHDNLYWYRRVMGKEIKFLLHFVKESKQDESGMPNNRFLAERTGGTYSTLKVQPAELEDSGVYFCASSQERGPYEQYFGPGTRLTVT.

The chain combines TRBV6-6 with TRBJ2-7, with D possibly being TRBD2 (6 bases). This CDR3 spans 14 amino acids. V was trimmed by 7 bases and J by 1 base, leaving 14 bases between them. Germline V lookup: CDR1 MNHNY, CDR2 SVGAGI (reference sequence). The CDR3 DNA sequence: TGTGCCAGCAAGTATCGGGGGACGTCCTACGAGCAGTACTTC. Its protein product is CASKYRGTSYEQYF.

The V gene is TRBV11-1, the J gene TRBJ2-7; a weak D match, TRBD1 (5 bases). Trimming removed 2 bases from V and 5 bases from J, with 10 bases in between. The CDR3 contains 13 residues. Germline CDR1 and CDR2: SGHAT and FQDESV (reference sequence). CDR3 DNA sequence: TGTGCCAGCAGCTTACAGGGCTATGACGAGCAGTACTTC. Protein sequence: CASSLQGYDEQYF.

The gene calls are TRBV4-1 and TRBJ2-5, with 12 positions matching TRBD1. Judging by the DNA end, TRBJ2-7 fits better; the J call may be wrong. Germline V gives CDR1 MGHRA, CDR2 YSYEKL. This CDR3 is built from 16 residues. CDR3 bases: TGCGCCAGCAGCCAAGAAGGGGGACAGGGGGCTGGCGAGCAGTACTTC. Protein product: CASSQEGGQGAGEQYF.